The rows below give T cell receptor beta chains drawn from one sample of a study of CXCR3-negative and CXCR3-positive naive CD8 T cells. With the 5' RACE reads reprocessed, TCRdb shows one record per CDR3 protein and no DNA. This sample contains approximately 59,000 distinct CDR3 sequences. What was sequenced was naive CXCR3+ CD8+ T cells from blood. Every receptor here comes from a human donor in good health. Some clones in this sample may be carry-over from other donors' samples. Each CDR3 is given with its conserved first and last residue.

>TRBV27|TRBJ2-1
CASSTGTGSYNEQFF
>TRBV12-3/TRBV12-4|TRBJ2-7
CASSQRDSSYEQYF
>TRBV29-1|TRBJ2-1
CSVSGLAGTDEQFF
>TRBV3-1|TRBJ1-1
CASSHRSRSREVHPNTEAFF
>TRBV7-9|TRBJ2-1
CASSLVTGEAEQFF
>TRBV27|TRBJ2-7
CASSLGTSGSHYEQYF
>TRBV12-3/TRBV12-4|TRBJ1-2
CASSGGFYGYTF
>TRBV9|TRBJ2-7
CASSPPTGGVTYEQYF
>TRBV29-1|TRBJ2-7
CSVEAPGTSGRSAYEQYF
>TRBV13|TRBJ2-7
CASSLQGEYPEQYF
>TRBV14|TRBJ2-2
CASRDRGPGELFF
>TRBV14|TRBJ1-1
CASSRQTGLGTEAFF
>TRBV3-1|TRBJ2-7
CASSQGGGGAYEQYF
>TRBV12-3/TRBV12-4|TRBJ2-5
CASKLAGAPETQYF
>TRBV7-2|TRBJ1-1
CASSRQGYTEAFF
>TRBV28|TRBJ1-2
CASSPRTAVYGYTF
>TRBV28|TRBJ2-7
CASSLRLANEQYF